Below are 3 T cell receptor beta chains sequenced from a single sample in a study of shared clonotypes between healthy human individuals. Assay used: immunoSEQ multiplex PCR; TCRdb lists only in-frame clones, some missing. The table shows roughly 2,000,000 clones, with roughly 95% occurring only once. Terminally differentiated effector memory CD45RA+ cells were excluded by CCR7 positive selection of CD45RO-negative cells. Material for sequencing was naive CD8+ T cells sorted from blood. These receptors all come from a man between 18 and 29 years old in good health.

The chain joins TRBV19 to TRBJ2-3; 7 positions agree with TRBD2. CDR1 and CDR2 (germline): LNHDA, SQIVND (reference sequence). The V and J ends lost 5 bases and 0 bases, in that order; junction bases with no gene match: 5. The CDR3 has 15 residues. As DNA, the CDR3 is TGTGCCAGTAGTCCTAGCGGATTCAGCACAGATACGCAGTATTTT. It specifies CASSPSGFSTDTQYF. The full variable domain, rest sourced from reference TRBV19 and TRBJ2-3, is DGGITQSPKYLFRKEGQNVTLSCEQNLNHDAMYWYRQDPGQGLRLIYYSQIVNDFQKGDIAEGYSVSREKKESFPLTVTSAQKNPTAFYLCASSPSGFSTDTQYFGPGTRLTVL.

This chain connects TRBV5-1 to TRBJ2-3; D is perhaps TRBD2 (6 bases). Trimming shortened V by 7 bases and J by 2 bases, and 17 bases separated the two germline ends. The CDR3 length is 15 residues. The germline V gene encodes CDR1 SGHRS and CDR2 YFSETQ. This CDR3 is CASRLGGATTDTQYF. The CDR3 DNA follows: TGCGCCAGCCGACTTGGCGGGGCAACCACAGATACGCAGTATTTT.

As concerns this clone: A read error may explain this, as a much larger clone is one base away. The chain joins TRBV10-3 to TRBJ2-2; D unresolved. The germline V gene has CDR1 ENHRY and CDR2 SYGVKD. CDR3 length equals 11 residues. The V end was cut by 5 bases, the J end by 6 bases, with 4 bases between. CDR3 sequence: CAISYSGELFF. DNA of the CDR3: TGTGCCATCAGTTACTCCGGGGAGCTGTTTTTT.